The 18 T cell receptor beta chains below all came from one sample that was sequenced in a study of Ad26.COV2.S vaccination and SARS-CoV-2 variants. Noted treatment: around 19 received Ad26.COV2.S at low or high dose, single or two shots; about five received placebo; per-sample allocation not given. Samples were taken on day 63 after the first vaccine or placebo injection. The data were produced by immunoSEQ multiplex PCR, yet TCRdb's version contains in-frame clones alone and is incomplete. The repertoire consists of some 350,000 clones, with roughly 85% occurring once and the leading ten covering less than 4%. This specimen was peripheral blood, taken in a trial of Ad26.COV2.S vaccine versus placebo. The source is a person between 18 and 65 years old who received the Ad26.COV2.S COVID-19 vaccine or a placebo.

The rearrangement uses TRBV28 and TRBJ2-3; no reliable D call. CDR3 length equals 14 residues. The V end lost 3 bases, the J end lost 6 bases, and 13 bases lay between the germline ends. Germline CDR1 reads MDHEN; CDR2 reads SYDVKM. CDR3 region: CASSFPVEADTQYF. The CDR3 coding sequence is TGTGCCAGCAGTTTCCCCGTCGAGGCCGATACGCAGTATTTT.

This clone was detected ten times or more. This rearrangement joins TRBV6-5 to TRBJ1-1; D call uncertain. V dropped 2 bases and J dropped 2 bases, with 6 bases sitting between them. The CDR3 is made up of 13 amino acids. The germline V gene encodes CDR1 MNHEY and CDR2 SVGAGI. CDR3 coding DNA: TGTGCCAGCAGTTACGGGGAAAACACTGAAGCTTTCTTT. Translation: CASSYGENTEAFF.

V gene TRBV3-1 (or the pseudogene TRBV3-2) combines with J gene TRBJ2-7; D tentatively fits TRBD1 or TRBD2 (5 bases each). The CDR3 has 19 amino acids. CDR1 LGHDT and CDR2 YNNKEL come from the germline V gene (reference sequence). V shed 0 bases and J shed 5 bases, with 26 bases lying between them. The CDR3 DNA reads TGTGCCAGCAGCCAAGAAGAGGAGGACCCGGGACGAGGCTTCAACGAGCAGTACTTC. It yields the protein CASSQEEEDPGRGFNEQYF.

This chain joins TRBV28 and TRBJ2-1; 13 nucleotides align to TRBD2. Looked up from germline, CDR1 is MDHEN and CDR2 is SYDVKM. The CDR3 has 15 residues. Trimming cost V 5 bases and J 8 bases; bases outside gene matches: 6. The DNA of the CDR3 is TGTGCCAGCAGTCCTGGACTAGCGGGAGCTGATGAGCAGTTCTTC. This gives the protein CASSPGLAGADEQFF.

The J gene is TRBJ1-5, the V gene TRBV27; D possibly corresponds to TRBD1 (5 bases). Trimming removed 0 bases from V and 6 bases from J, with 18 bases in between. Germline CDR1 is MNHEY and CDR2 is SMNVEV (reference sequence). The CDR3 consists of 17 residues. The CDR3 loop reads CASSLSAGGKVLQPQHF. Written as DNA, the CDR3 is TGTGCCAGCAGTTTATCCGCGGGGGGGAAAGTTCTTCAGCCCCAGCATTTT.

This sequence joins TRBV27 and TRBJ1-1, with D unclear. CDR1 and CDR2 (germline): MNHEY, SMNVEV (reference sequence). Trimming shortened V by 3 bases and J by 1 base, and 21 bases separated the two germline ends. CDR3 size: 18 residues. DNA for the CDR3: TGTGCCAGCAGTTTCCGAGACGGACCGAGGCCAGCGAACACTGAAGCTTTCTTT. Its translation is CASSFRDGPRPANTEAFF.

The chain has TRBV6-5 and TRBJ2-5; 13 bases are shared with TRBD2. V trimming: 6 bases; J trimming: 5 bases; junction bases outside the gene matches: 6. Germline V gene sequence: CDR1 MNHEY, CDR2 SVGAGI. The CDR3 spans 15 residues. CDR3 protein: CASRTSGGAGETQYF. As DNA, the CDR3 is TGTGCCAGCAGAACTAGCGGGGGGGCCGGTGAGACCCAGTACTTC.

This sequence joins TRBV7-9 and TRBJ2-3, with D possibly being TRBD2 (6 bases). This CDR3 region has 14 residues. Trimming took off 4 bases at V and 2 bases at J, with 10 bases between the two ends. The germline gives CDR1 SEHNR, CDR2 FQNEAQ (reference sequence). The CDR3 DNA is TGTGCCAGCAGCTGGGCGGGGAACACAGATACGCAGTATTTT. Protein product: CASSWAGNTDTQYF.

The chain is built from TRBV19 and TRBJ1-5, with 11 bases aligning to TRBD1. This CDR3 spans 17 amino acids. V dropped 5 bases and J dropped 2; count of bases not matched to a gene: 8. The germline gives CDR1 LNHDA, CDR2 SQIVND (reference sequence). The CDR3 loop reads CASSGDRGTIGNQPQHF. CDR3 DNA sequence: TGTGCCAGTAGTGGGGACAGGGGGACAATTGGCAATCAGCCCCAGCATTTT.

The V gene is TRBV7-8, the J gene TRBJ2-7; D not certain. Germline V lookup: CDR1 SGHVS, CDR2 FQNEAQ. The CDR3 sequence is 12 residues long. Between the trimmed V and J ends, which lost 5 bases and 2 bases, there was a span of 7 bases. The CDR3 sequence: CASSQSPYEQYF. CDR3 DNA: TGTGCCAGCAGCCAAAGCCCCTACGAGCAGTACTTC.

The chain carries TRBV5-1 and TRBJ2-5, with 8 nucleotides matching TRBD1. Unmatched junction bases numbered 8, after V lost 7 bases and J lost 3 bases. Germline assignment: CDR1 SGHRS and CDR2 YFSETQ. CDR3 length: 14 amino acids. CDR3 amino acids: CASRTQTGEETQYF. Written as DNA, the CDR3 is TGCGCCAGCCGCACCCAGACAGGGGAAGAGACCCAGTACTTC.

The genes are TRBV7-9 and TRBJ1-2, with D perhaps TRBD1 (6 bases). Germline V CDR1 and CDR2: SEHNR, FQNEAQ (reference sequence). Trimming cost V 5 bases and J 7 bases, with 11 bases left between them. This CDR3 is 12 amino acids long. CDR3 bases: TGTGCCAGCAGCCGGGACACTCGTGGCTACACCTTC. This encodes CASSRDTRGYTF.

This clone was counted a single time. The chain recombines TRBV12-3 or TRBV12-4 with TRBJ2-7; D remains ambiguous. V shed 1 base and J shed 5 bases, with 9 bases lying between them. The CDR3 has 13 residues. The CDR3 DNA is TGTGCCAGCAGTTTAGGTATTCGTGACGAGCAGTACTTC. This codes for CASSLGIRDEQYF.

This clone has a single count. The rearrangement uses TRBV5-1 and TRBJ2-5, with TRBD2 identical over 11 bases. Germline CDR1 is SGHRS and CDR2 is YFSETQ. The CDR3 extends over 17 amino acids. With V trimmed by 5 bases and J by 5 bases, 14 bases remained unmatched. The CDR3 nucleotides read TGCGCCAGCAGTCGCGGGGCTAGCGGGGGGTCTGAGGAGACCCAGTACTTC. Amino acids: CASSRGASGGSEETQYF.

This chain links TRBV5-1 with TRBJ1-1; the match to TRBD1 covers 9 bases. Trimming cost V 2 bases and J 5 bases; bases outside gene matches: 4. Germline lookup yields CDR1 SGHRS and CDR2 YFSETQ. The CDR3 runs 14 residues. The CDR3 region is CASSLGTGRTEAFF. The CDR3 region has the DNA TGCGCCAGCAGCTTAGGGACAGGGAGGACTGAAGCTTTCTTT.

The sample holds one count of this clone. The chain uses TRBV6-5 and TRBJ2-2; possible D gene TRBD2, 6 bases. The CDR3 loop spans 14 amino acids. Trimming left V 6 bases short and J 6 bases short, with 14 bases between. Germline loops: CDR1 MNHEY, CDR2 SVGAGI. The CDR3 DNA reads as TGTGCCAGCAGAGGACTACCGAGCGCCGGGGAGCTGTTTTTT. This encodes CASRGLPSAGELFF.

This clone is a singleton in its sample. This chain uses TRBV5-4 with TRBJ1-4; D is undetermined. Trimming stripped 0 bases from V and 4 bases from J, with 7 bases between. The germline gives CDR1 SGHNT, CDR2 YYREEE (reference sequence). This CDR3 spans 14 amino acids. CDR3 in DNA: TGTGCCAGCAGCTTGGATGGAGTTAATGAAAAACTGTTTTTT. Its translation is CASSLDGVNEKLFF.

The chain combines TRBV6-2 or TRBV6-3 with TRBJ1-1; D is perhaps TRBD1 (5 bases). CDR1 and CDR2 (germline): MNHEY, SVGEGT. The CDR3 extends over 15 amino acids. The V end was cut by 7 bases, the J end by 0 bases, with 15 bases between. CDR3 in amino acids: CASTPGQGMNTEAFF. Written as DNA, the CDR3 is TGTGCCAGCACCCCGGGCCAGGGAATGAACACTGAAGCTTTCTTT.